One and the same sample provided the 25 T cell receptor beta chains below, sequenced in a study of T cells in Graves' hyperthyroidism and ophthalmopathy (dated by TCRdb to the late 2010s). The library was prepared using multiplex PCR. Sequenced on an Illumina HiSeq 2000. The TCR beta CDR3 regions were amplified from RNA transcripts. A first-round RT-PCR of the TCR CDR3 used the HTBI primer set with the Qiagen OneStep RT-PCR kit. TCRdb applied fastp at Q25 and MiXCR to the public reads, then kept only in-frame beta chains. Every entry covers one CDR3 protein and lists the most common genes and DNA from its rows. The sample records approximately 640,000 distinct CDR3 sequences, 45% of which are singletons. The ten largest clones add up to less than 8.5% of the sample. Sequencing was carried out using peripheral blood or thyroid tissue (not recorded which). Every receptor here comes from an adult man with Graves' disease, either hyperthyroidism or ophthalmopathy (not recorded which).

Written as DNA, the CDR3 is TGTGCCAGCAGTTTAGGGGCGCCGGGGTTAAAGGAAAAACTGTTTTTT. Translating gives CASSLGAPGLKEKLFF. This rearrangement joins TRBV2 to TRBJ1-4, with a possible D match to TRBD1 (5 bases). The CDR3 is 16 amino acids. Deletions cut 5 bases from V and 8 bases from J, with 21 bases between. Germline values: CDR1 SNHLY, CDR2 FYNNEI.

There are many counts of this clonotype. V usage is TRBV29-1 and J usage is TRBJ1-2; the D is unclear. The CDR3 contains 11 residues. With 6 bases removed from V and 8 bases from J, the gap between germline ends came to 13 bases. Germline assignment: CDR1 SQVTM and CDR2 ANQGSEA. DNA for the CDR3: TGCAGCGTGGGCCCCGACAAGGGCTACACCTTC. The encoded protein is CSVGPDKGYTF.

The chain carries TRBV12-3 or TRBV12-4 and TRBJ1-2; 8 bases fit TRBD1. J was trimmed by 1 base and V by 3 bases; bases with no gene match: 4. CDR3 length equals 15 residues. CDR3 nucleotides: TGTGCCAGCAGTTTTGGACAGGGACTTAACTATGGCTACACCTTC. Protein sequence: CASSFGQGLNYGYTF.

The V call is TRBV12-3 or TRBV12-4, the J call TRBJ1-4; no clear D gene. This CDR3 is 13 amino acids long. V lost 2 bases, J lost 10 bases, and 11 bases lay in between. As DNA, the CDR3 is TGTGCCAGCAGTTTATCGGTTCGTGGAAAACTGTTTTTT. Its translation: CASSLSVRGKLFF.

The chain couples TRBV29-1 to TRBJ1-2, with D tentatively TRBD1 (5 bases). Trimming took off 1 base at V and 6 bases at J, with 15 bases between the two ends. The germline CDR1 and CDR2 sequences are SQVTM and ANQGSEA. The CDR3 runs 14 residues. CDR3 in amino acids: CSVEVVRDGDGYTF. DNA for the CDR3: TGCAGCGTTGAAGTTGTGAGGGACGGGGATGGCTACACCTTC.

J is TRBJ1-4 and V is TRBV2, with D possibly matching TRBD1 (5 bases). The CDR3 totals 14 residues. The germline V and J ends were trimmed by 6 bases and 4 bases, with 12 bases remaining between them. Germline CDR1 and CDR2: SNHLY and FYNNEI. In nucleotides, the CDR3 is TGTGCCAGCAGGTCCGGGACGTTTAATGAAAAACTGTTTTTT. Its translation is CASRSGTFNEKLFF.

This clonotype was seen a handful of times. This chain links TRBV7-8 with TRBJ1-6; maybe TRBD1 (5 bases). Germline CDR1 and CDR2: SGHVS and FQNEAQ. CDR3 length: 15 amino acids. Trimming took 0 bases from V and 9 from J, leaving 12 bases between them. The CDR3 DNA is TGTGCCAGCAGCTTAGCGGCAGGGATGAGTTCACCCCTCCACTTT. Amino acids: CASSLAAGMSSPLHF.

The rearrangement links TRBV5-1 to TRBJ2-7; 12 bases are shared with TRBD2. This CDR3 spans 16 amino acids. CDR1 and CDR2 from the germline V gene are SGHRS and YFSETQ. After removal of 0 bases from V and 7 bases from J, the junction contained 8 bases not matched to a gene. CDR3 amino acids: CASSLEQGLAGLEQYF. The CDR3 region has the DNA TGCGCCAGCAGCTTGGAACAGGGACTAGCGGGTTTAGAGCAGTACTTC.

The chain links TRBV5-4 to TRBJ2-2; D unresolved. The germline V gene has CDR1 SGHNT and CDR2 YYREEE (reference sequence). V lost 7 bases and J lost 1, with 11 bases in between. This CDR3 comprises 14 residues. Here the CDR3 DNA reads TGTGCCAGCGGTATTAGGCAGAACACCGGGGAGCTGTTTTTT. Encoded protein: CASGIRQNTGELFF.

Only a few counts were recorded for this clonotype. The rearrangement joins TRBV7-9 to TRBJ1-1; TRBD1 is a possible D gene (6 bases). Germline CDR1 is SEHNR and CDR2 is FQNEAQ (reference sequence). Trimming cost V 5 bases and J 3 bases, with 13 bases left between them. The CDR3 runs 14 residues. CDR3 in DNA: TGTGCCAGCAGCCTTAAGAGGGGGGACACTGAAGCTTTCTTT. Amino acids: CASSLKRGDTEAFF.

This chain connects TRBV12-3 or TRBV12-4 to TRBJ2-2, with TRBD1 matching over 7 bases. CDR3 length: 18 residues. The junction had 12 bases not matched to a gene; V was cut back by 5 bases and J by 0 bases. CDR3 in DNA: TGTGCCAGCAGTGAAGGGAATAGGGGGCATGCGAACACCGGGGAGCTGTTTTTT. As protein: CASSEGNRGHANTGELFF.

This chain links TRBV7-9 with TRBJ1-1, with a tentative D call TRBD1 (6 bases). The V end lost 2 bases, the J end lost 5 bases, and 18 bases lay between the germline ends. CDR1 and CDR2 (germline): SEHNR, FQNEAQ (reference sequence). The CDR3 has 16 amino acids. CDR3 protein: CASSLIPQGIRTEAFF. Written as DNA, the CDR3 is TGTGCCAGCAGCTTAATCCCGCAGGGGATAAGGACTGAAGCTTTCTTT.

This clonotype was counted ten times or more. The V gene is TRBV20-1, the J gene TRBJ1-5, with D unresolved. This CDR3 region has 13 residues. Germline CDR1 is DFQATT and CDR2 is SNEGSKA (reference sequence). Trimming left V 6 bases short and J 3 bases short, with 12 bases between. CDR3 region: CSATRVHNQPQHF. CDR3 bases: TGCAGTGCCACTAGGGTCCACAATCAGCCCCAGCATTTT.

V and J are TRBV20-1 and TRBJ2-7; 7 nucleotides align to TRBD1. Per germline, CDR1 DFQATT and CDR2 SNEGSKA (reference sequence). Trimming at V came to 6 bases and at J to 1 base, leaving 6 bases not matched to a gene. The CDR3 covers 13 residues. The CDR3 sequence is CSAVKTGSYEQYF. Here the CDR3 DNA reads TGCAGTGCAGTAAAGACAGGGTCCTACGAGCAGTACTTC.

This clonotype was counted only a few times. The chain combines TRBV2 with TRBJ2-7; no clear D gene. The V and J ends lost 3 bases and 2 bases respectively, with 5 bases between them. Germline V gene data show CDR1 as SNHLY and CDR2 as FYNNEI. CDR3 length equals 12 residues. CDR3 nucleotide sequence: TGTGCCAGCAGTGACTTAACCTACGAGCAGTACTTC. It codes for CASSDLTYEQYF.

This clonotype was observed at least ten times. The rearrangement joins TRBV7-9 to TRBJ1-1; the D is unclear. The CDR3 is made up of 15 amino acids. V lost 1 base, J lost 0 bases, and 9 bases lay in between. Germline CDR1 reads SEHNR; CDR2 reads FQNEAQ (reference sequence). CDR3 region: CASSLGEGMNTEAFF. The CDR3 DNA is TGTGCCAGCAGCTTAGGGGAGGGCATGAACACTGAAGCTTTCTTT.

The CDR3 bases are TGCAGCGTTGGGGGGGGGCTGGTTCCCCTCACTGAAGCTTTCTTT. Translated, it gives CSVGGGLVPLTEAFF. The chain has TRBV29-1 and TRBJ1-1; D may be TRBD1 (6 bases). Trimming shortened V by 4 bases and J by 4 bases, and 19 bases separated the two germline ends. The CDR3 spans 15 residues. Germline V CDR1 and CDR2: SQVTM, ANQGSEA.

The genes are TRBV7-8 and TRBJ2-5; perhaps TRBD2 as D (5 bases). The CDR3 totals 13 residues. Trimming took off 11 bases at V and 2 bases at J, with 15 bases between the two ends. CDR1 and CDR2 (germline): SGHVS, FQNEAQ. CDR3 in DNA: TGTGCCGTAGAGGGAGCGGAACAAGAGACCCAGTACTTC. Amino acids: CAVEGAEQETQYF.

The V and J genes are TRBV24-1 and TRBJ1-1; 10 positions match TRBD1. V trimming: 4 bases; J trimming: 6 bases; junction bases outside the gene matches: 16. The CDR3 totals 18 residues. Germline assignment: CDR1 KGHDR and CDR2 SFDVKD. Here the CDR3 reads CATSDPGQGGFGPPEAFF. CDR3 nucleotides: TGTGCCACCAGTGACCCAGGACAGGGGGGATTCGGGCCCCCTGAAGCTTTCTTT.

The rearrangement joins TRBV7-9 to TRBJ2-6; 8 bases are shared with TRBD1. CDR1 and CDR2 (germline): SEHNR, FQNEAQ (reference sequence). V trimming: 5 bases; J trimming: 2 bases; junction bases outside the gene matches: 5. This CDR3 contains 16 residues. DNA of the CDR3: TGTGCCAGCAGCCCACAGGGGGTACCTGGGGCCAACGTCCTGACTTTC. It yields the protein CASSPQGVPGANVLTF.

The chain carries TRBV19 and TRBJ1-3; D possibly corresponds to TRBD1 (6 bases). This CDR3 spans 16 amino acids. V was clipped by 6 bases and J by 0 bases, with 15 bases between them. The germline V gene encodes CDR1 LNHDA and CDR2 SQIVND (reference sequence). CDR3 amino acids: CASSLRGQSSGNTIYF. The CDR3, as DNA: TGTGCCAGTAGCCTCAGGGGCCAAAGCTCTGGAAACACCATATATTTT.

In its sample, this clonotype was seen many times. This rearrangement joins TRBV2 to TRBJ1-1; D remains ambiguous. The CDR3 length is 13 residues. The ends were cut back, 7 bases at V and 0 bases at J, with 9 bases in the middle. Germline CDR1 and CDR2: SNHLY and FYNNEI. Written as DNA, the CDR3 is TGTGCCAGCACGGGTTACATGAACACTGAAGCTTTCTTT. Amino acids: CASTGYMNTEAFF. The full variable domain, in which reference TRBV2 and TRBJ1-1 provide the parts outside the CDR3, is EPEVTQTPSHQVTQMGQEVILRCVPISNHLYFYWYRQILGQKVEFLVSFYNNEISEKSEIFDDQFSVERPDGSNFTLKIRSTKLEDSAMYFCASTGYMNTEAFFGQGTRLTVV.

This clonotype has just a few counts. The V call is TRBV7-2, the J call TRBJ1-2; 8 positions match TRBD1. CDR3 size: 17 residues. CDR1 SGHTA and CDR2 FQGNSA come from the germline V gene. V lost 5 bases, J lost 5 bases, and 16 bases stayed unmatched. The CDR3 reads CASSPGRQGRKNYGYTF. CDR3 sequence (DNA): TGTGCCAGCAGCCCCGGACGACAGGGGAGGAAGAATTATGGCTACACCTTC.

This clonotype was counted a single time. The chain joins TRBV29-1 to TRBJ1-4; maybe TRBD1 (5 bases). CDR3 length: 15 amino acids. V lost 5 bases and J lost 5, with 18 bases in between. The germline gives CDR1 SQVTM, CDR2 ANQGSEA. CDR3 in DNA: TGCAGCGTTTCTCAGGGAAGTCGGACCAATGAAAAACTGTTTTTT. Its translation is CSVSQGSRTNEKLFF.

This clonotype was seen repeatedly, ten times or more. The chain carries TRBV2 and TRBJ1-4; 7 bases line up with TRBD1. Germline lookup yields CDR1 SNHLY and CDR2 FYNNEI. J was trimmed by 3 bases and V by 6 bases; bases with no gene match: 1. This CDR3 is 13 amino acids long. Here the CDR3 DNA reads TGTGCCAGCAGCACAGGGGCTAATGAAAAACTGTTTTTT. Translating it yields CASSTGANEKLFF.